This T cell receptor (beta chain) was recorded in a study of Graves' ophthalmopathy and Graves' hyperthyroidism. Amplification of the TCR beta CDR3 regions used RNA transcripts (as template). Second-round multiplex PCR came after first-round RT-PCR with HTBI primers. Each CDR3 protein gets one entry after TCRdb re-called the multiplex PCR reads with MiXCR. The sample lists hundreds of thousands of distinct CDR3 sequences, over 20% seen once, with approximately 7% in the top ten. CDR3 length: 14 residues. V was clipped by 7 bases and J by 0 bases, with 7 bases between them. CDR1 SNHLY and CDR2 FYNNEI come from the germline V gene.

Sequenced sample: peripheral blood. The sequence came from a woman younger than 35 with stable Graves' hyperthyroidism. Some clones in this sample may be carry-over from other donors' samples. This chain links TRBV2 with TRBJ2-6; D remains ambiguous. The CDR3 region is CASTPRSGANVLTF. Written as DNA, the CDR3 is TGTGCCAGCACCCCGCGCTCTGGGGCCAACGTCCTGACTTTC. Together with reference TRBV2 and TRBJ2-6, the CDR3 gives the full variable domain: EPEVTQTPSHQVTQMGQEVILRCVPISNHLYFYWYRQILGQKVEFLVSFYNNEISEKSEIFDDQFSVERPDGSNFTLKIRSTKLEDSAMYFCASTPRSGANVLTFGAGSRLTVL.